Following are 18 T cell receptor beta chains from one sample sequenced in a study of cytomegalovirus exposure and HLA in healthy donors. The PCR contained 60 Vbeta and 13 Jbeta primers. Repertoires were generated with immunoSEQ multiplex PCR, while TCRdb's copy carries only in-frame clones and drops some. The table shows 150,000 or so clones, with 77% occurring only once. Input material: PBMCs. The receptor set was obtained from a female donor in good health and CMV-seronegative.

CDR3 nucleotides: TGTGCCACCTCCTCTTTTGGGGCAACCTCCTACGAGCAGTACTTC. Translation: CATSSFGATSYEQYF. V usage is TRBV19 and J usage is TRBJ2-7, with D possibly being TRBD1 (5 bases). Deletions cut 10 bases from V and 0 bases from J, with 19 bases between. The CDR3 is made up of 15 amino acids. Germline V gene lookup returns CDR1 LNHDA and CDR2 SQIVND (reference sequence).

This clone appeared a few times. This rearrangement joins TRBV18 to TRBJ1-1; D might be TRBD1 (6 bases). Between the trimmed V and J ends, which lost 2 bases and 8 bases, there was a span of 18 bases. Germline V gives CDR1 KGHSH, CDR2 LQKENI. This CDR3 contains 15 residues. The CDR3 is CASSPADSVLTEAFF. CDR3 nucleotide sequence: TGTGCCAGCTCACCAGCGGACAGTGTGCTGACAGAAGCTTTCTTT.

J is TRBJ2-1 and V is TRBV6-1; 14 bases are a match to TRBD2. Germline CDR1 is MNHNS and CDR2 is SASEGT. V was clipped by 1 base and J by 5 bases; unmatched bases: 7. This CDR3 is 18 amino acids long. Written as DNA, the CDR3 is TGTGCCAGCAGTGAAGAGTTCATGGGACTAGCGGGGGACAATGAGCAGTTCTTC. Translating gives CASSEEFMGLAGDNEQFF.

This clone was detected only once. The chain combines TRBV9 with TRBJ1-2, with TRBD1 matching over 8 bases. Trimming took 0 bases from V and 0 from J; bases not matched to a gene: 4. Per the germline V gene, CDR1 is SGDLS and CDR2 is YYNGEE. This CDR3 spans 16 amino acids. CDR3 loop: CASSVDPGQANYGYTF. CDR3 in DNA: TGTGCCAGCAGCGTAGACCCGGGACAGGCTAACTATGGCTACACCTTC.

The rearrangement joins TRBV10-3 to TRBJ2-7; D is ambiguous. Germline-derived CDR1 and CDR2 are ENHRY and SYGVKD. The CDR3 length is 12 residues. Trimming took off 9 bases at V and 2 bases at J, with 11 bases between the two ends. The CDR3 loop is CAIRPETYEQYF. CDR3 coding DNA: TGTGCCATTCGTCCGGAGACCTACGAGCAGTACTTC.

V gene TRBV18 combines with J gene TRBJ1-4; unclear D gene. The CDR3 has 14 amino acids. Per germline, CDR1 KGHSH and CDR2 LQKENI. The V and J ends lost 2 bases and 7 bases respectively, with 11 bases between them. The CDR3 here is CASSPSSGGEKLFF. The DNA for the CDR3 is TGTGCCAGCTCACCATCCTCGGGAGGTGAAAAACTGTTTTTT.

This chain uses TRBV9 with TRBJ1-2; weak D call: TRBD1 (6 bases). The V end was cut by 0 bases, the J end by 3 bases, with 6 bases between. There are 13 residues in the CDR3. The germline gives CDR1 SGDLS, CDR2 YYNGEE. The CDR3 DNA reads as TGTGCCAGCAGCGTAGGGACAGACTATGGCTACACCTTC. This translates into CASSVGTDYGYTF.

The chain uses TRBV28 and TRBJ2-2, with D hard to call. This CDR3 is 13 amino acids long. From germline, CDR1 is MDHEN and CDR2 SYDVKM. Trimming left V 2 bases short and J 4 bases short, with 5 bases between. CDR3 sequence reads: CASSLQSTGELFF. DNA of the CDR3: TGTGCCAGCAGTTTACAGTCCACCGGGGAGCTGTTTTTT.

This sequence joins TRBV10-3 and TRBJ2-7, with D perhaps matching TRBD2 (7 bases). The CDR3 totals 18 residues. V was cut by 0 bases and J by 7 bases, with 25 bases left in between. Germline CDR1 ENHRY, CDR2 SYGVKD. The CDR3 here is CAISESYAPGGRHEEQYF. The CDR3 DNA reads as TGTGCCATCAGTGAGTCTTATGCCCCCGGGGGGCGTCATGAGGAGCAGTACTTC.

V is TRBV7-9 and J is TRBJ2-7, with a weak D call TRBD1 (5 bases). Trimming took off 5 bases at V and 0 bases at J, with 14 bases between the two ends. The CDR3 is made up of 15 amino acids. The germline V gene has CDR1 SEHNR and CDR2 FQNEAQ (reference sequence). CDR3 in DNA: TGTGCCAGCAGCCTCAGGGAATTGAACTCCTACGAGCAGTACTTC. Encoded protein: CASSLRELNSYEQYF.

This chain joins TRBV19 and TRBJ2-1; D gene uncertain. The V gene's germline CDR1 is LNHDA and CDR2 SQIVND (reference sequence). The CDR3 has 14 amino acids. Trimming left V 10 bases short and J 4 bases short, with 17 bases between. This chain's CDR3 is CATRDLGDYNEQFF. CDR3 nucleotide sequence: TGTGCCACTCGAGACTTAGGAGATTACAATGAGCAGTTCTTC.

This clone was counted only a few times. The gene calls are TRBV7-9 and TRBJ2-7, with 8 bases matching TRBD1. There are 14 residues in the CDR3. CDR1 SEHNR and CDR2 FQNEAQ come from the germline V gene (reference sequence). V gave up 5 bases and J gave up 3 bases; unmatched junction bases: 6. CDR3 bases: TGTGCCAGCAGCCCAGGGGGCAGGGGCTACGAGCAGTACTTC. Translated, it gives CASSPGGRGYEQYF.

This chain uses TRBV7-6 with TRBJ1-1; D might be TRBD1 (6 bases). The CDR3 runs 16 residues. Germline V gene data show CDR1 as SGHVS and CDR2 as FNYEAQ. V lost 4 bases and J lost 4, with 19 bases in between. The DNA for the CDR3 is TGTGCCAGCAGCTCGGGTGCGGGGGCGCGGATCACTGAAGCTTTCTTT. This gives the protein CASSSGAGARITEAFF.

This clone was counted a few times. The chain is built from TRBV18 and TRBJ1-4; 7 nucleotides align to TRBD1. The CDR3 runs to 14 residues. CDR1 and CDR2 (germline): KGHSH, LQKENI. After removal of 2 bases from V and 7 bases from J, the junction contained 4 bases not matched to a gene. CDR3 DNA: TGTGCCAGCTCACCATGGCAGGGGGTTGAAAAACTGTTTTTT. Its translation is CASSPWQGVEKLFF.

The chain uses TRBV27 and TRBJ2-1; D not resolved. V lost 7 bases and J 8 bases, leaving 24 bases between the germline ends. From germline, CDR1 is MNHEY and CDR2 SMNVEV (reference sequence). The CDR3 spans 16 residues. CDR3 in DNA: TGTGCCAGCAAAACTTTACCCGGGTCCCCTGTCTATGAGCAGTTCTTC. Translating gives CASKTLPGSPVYEQFF.

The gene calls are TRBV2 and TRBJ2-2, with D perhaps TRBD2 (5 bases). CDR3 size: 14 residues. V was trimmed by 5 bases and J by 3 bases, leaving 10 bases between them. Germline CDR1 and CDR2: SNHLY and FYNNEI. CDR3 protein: CASSRGSDTGELFF. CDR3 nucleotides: TGTGCCAGCAGTAGAGGGTCGGACACCGGGGAGCTGTTTTTT.

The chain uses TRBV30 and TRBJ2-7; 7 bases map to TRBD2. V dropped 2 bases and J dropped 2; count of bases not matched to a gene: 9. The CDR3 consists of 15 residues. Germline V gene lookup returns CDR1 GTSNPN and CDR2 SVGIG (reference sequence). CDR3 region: CAWSPPVGGTYEQYF. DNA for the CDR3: TGTGCCTGGAGTCCCCCCGTCGGGGGGACCTACGAGCAGTACTTC. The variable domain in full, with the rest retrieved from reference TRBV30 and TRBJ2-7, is SQTIHQWPATLVQPVGSPLSLECTVEGTSNPNLYWYRQAAGRGLQLLFYSVGIGQISSEVPQNLSASRPQDRQFILSSKKLLLSDSGFYLCAWSPPVGGTYEQYFGPGTRLTVT.

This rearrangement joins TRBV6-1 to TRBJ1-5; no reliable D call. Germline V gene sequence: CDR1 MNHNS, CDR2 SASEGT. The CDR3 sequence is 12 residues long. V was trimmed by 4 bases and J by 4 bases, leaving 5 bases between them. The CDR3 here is CASSAGNQPQHF. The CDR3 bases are TGTGCCAGCAGTGCCGGGAATCAGCCCCAGCATTTT.